A selection of T cell receptor beta chains follows, all from one sample in a study of cytomegalovirus exposure and HLA in healthy donors. This table comes from immunoSEQ multiplex PCR, and its TCRdb copy is limited to in-frame clones, with some not included. In the table there are around 150,000 clones, under 70% of which are singletons. Sequenced material: PBMCs. These receptors all come from a young man in good health and CMV-seropositive. The CDR3 runs from the conserved cysteine through the conserved F or W. Each record gives: J gene, V gene, clone size, CDR3 protein. Only part of the rows carry a size: once, few, many, or a class if the clone is expanded.

j_gene: TRBJ2-1; v_gene: TRBV6-5; abundance: NA; CDR3aa: CASSHRTSGYNEQFF
j_gene: TRBJ2-1; v_gene: TRBV19; abundance: NA; CDR3aa: CARQRNDSGSKRDEQFF
j_gene: TRBJ2-5; v_gene: TRBV7-9; abundance: NA; CDR3aa: CASSRPTSGRQETQYF
j_gene: TRBJ2-7; v_gene: TRBV7-2; abundance: NA; CDR3aa: CASSPSGGPYEQYF
j_gene: TRBJ1-2; v_gene: TRBV30; abundance: few; CDR3aa: CAWEPGEGDGYTF
j_gene: TRBJ1-2; v_gene: TRBV5-4; abundance: NA; CDR3aa: CASSLGATDGYGYTF
j_gene: TRBJ1-1; v_gene: TRBV27; abundance: NA; CDR3aa: CASSLAVGTGAEAFF
j_gene: TRBJ2-1; v_gene: TRBV13; abundance: NA; CDR3aa: CASSRTGDNEQFF
j_gene: TRBJ1-5; v_gene: TRBV2; abundance: NA; CDR3aa: CASSESGGGNQPQHF
j_gene: TRBJ1-4; v_gene: TRBV9; abundance: few; CDR3aa: CASSARDPLGEKLFF
j_gene: TRBJ1-1; v_gene: TRBV28; abundance: NA; CDR3aa: CASRSAGTVNTEAFF
j_gene: TRBJ1-2; v_gene: TRBV9; abundance: NA; CDR3aa: CASSVDRVGYGYTF
j_gene: TRBJ1-5; v_gene: TRBV28; abundance: NA; CDR3aa: CAGQSGGSNQPQHF
j_gene: TRBJ2-7; v_gene: TRBV6-5; abundance: NA; CDR3aa: CASGPNGVSSREQYF
j_gene: TRBJ2-2; v_gene: TRBV5-1; abundance: NA; CDR3aa: CASSSGQNTGELFF
j_gene: TRBJ1-1; v_gene: TRBV6-1; abundance: NA; CDR3aa: CASSDPTYISGVHTEAFF
j_gene: TRBJ2-7; v_gene: TRBV18; abundance: NA; CDR3aa: CASSPPGERRDSSYEQYF
j_gene: NA; v_gene: TRBV5-1; abundance: NA; CDR3aa: CASSAGSGPVYEQYF
j_gene: TRBJ2-7; v_gene: TRBV6-5; abundance: NA; CDR3aa: CASSSVIYEQYF
j_gene: TRBJ1-6; v_gene: TRBV6-1; abundance: NA; CDR3aa: CASSEKVKTYNSPLHF
j_gene: TRBJ2-7; v_gene: TRBV5-1; abundance: once; CDR3aa: CASWEAYDEQYF
j_gene: TRBJ1-5; v_gene: TRBV4-1; abundance: NA; CDR3aa: CASSQGTGDGNQPQHF
j_gene: NA; v_gene: TRBV7-6; abundance: NA; CDR3aa: CASSLGAGVDEQYF
j_gene: TRBJ2-3; v_gene: TRBV5-1; abundance: few; CDR3aa: CASSSRRQGGTDTQYF
j_gene: TRBJ2-5; v_gene: TRBV9; abundance: NA; CDR3aa: CASSAAGGPQETQYF
j_gene: TRBJ2-7; v_gene: TRBV27; abundance: NA; CDR3aa: CATKTGDSYEQYF
j_gene: TRBJ1-3; v_gene: TRBV28; abundance: few; CDR3aa: CASSPRQPSGNTIYF
j_gene: TRBJ2-1; v_gene: TRBV7-3; abundance: NA; CDR3aa: CASSLSSGRAYNEQFF
j_gene: TRBJ1-5; v_gene: TRBV2; abundance: NA; CDR3aa: CASTGEARNRKHF
j_gene: TRBJ1-6; v_gene: TRBV9; abundance: NA; CDR3aa: CASSASGTENSPLHF
j_gene: TRBJ2-7; v_gene: TRBV7-9; abundance: NA; CDR3aa: CASSFGSGGEQYF
j_gene: TRBJ1-1; v_gene: TRBV30; abundance: NA; CDR3aa: CAWIRAFFRDTEAFF
j_gene: TRBJ2-3; v_gene: TRBV7-9; abundance: once; CDR3aa: CASSRLAAADTQYF
j_gene: TRBJ1-2; v_gene: TRBV30; abundance: NA; CDR3aa: CAWISGGLYGYTF
j_gene: TRBJ1-2; v_gene: TRBV7-8; abundance: NA; CDR3aa: CASSARTGPNYGYTF
j_gene: TRBJ2-1; v_gene: TRBV10-3; abundance: NA; CDR3aa: CAISTGMEQFF
j_gene: TRBJ1-4; v_gene: TRBV5-6; abundance: NA; CDR3aa: CASSFDRVGEKLFF